This TCR beta chain comes out of a study of CD8+ T cells in alopecia areata. As for the study in general: Tofacitinib administration to treated patients was oral, at 5 to 10 mg twice daily. Affected scalp percentage gauged treated patients' severity.

Documented treatment: oral pan-JAK inhibitor, 5-10 mg twice daily. The CDR3 runs to 14 residues. V lost 5 bases and J lost 5, with 12 bases in between. Germline V gene lookup returns CDR1 MNHEY and CDR2 SMNVEV (reference sequence). Details on this clone: Its cognate antigen is unknown.

General study results and limits: Tofacitinib significantly brought down scalp clonality and expanded CD8+ clones among top 100. Sequencing of scalp samples also includes resident alphabeta T cells from normal skin.

cDNA reverse transcribed from extracted RNA served as the sequencing template. Clones were read by immunoSEQ multiplex PCR, and TCRdb kept only the in-frame ones, dropping some. The sample shows approximately 200,000 clones, about three fifths of them seen only once. Sequenced material: CD4+ T cells sorted from blood, taken at week 4, from a patient treated with tofacitinib. The source of this sequence is a human donor with alopecia areata. The V and J genes are TRBV27 and TRBJ2-2; a possible D gene is TRBD1 (5 bases). This CDR3 reads CASSPRQLTGELFF. CDR3 in DNA: TGTGCCAGCAGTCCCCGACAGCTAACCGGGGAGCTGTTTTTT.